A selection of T cell receptor beta chains follows, all from one sample in a study of Graves' ophthalmopathy and Graves' hyperthyroidism. TCRdb used MiXCR to reprocess the multiplex PCR reads, holding one entry per CDR3 protein. Counted here are about 700,000 distinct CDR3 sequences, 35% to 50% occurring once; the ten biggest clones make up 2.5% to 3.5%. Sequencing was done on a sample of peripheral blood. These receptors all stem from an adult man with Graves' ophthalmopathy. The CDR3 runs from the conserved cysteine through the conserved F or W. The D gene is left open where the match is weak. Size values are once, few and many counts, or a class for expanded clones, and some rows have none.

TRBJ2-7	TRBV9	many	TRBD2	CASSVGGLNYEQYF	TGTGCCAGCAGCGTAGGGGGACTAAATTACGAGCAGTACTTC
TRBJ2-6	TRBV2	many	-	CASSERRGLLSGANVLTF	TGTGCCAGCAGTGAAAGGAGGGGGCTGTTGTCTGGGGCCAACGTCCTGACTTTC
TRBJ1-1	TRBV13	-	-	CASSRGANTEAFF	TGTGCCAGCAGCCGAGGAGCGAACACTGAAGCTTTCTTT
TRBJ2-7	TRBV24-1	many	TRBD1	CATSDLGTGVPYEQYF	TGTGCCACCAGTGATTTAGGGACAGGGGTCCCCTACGAGCAGTACTTC
TRBJ1-5	TRBV7-9	-	-	CAWRPWGGNQPQHF	TGTGCCTGGAGACCTTGGGGTGGCAATCAGCCCCAGCATTTT
TRBJ1-1	TRBV12-3/TRBV12-4	-	-	CASSLGIQGSHENTKAFF	TGTGCCAGCAGTCTTGGGATCCAGGGTTCCCATGAGAACACTAAAGCTTTCTTT
TRBJ1-2	TRBV4-2	-	-	CASSQDRGRGLYGYTF	TGTGCCAGCAGCCAAGATCGAGGGCGGGGGTTATATGGCTACACCTTC
TRBJ1-3	TRBV4-1	-	-	CASSQDAGGGNTIYF	TGCGCCAGCAGCCAAGATGCGGGGGGTGGAAACACCATATATTTT
TRBJ1-4	TRBV25-1	-	-	CASSDDGHPEKLFF	TGTGCCAGCAGTGATGACGGACATCCGGAAAAACTGTTTTTT
TRBJ2-1	TRBV12-3/TRBV12-4	-	TRBD2	CASSPVAGGYNEQFF	TGTGCCAGCAGTCCAGTAGCGGGAGGGTACAATGAGCAGTTCTTC
TRBJ1-2	TRBV10-3	many	-	CAISMLGGDYGYTF	TGTGCCATCAGTATGTTAGGGGGGGACTATGGCTACACCTTC
TRBJ2-7	TRBV12-3/TRBV12-4	many	TRBD2	CASSGWGGTYEQYF	TGTGCCAGCAGCGGTTGGGGGGGAACCTACGAGCAGTACTTC
TRBJ2-7	TRBV7-2	many	-	CASSLVRTPWNEQYF	TGTGCCAGCAGCTTAGTTAGAACCCCATGGAACGAGCAGTACTTC
TRBJ2-5	TRBV20-1	few	-	CSARDRRGSSIETQYF	TGCAGTGCTAGAGATCGAAGGGGTTCGAGTATAGAGACCCAGTACTTC
TRBJ2-7	TRBV24-1	-	-	CATSDPDGQTEQYF	TGTGCCACCAGTGACCCTGATGGACAGACTGAGCAGTACTTC
TRBJ2-7	TRBV12-3/TRBV12-4	-	-	CASSYLGVGGSDEQYF	TGTGCCAGCAGTTACCTAGGGGTTGGGGGATCAGACGAGCAGTACTTC
TRBJ1-2	TRBV7-9	many	TRBD1	CASSRQGSVYGYTF	TGTGCCAGCAGCCGACAGGGAAGCGTCTATGGCTACACCTTC
TRBJ2-4	TRBV29-1	few	-	CSVVLRNIQYF	TGCAGCGTTGTCCTGAGGAACATTCAGTACTTC
TRBJ1-3	TRBV2	many	-	CASSEMEVSGNTIYF	TGTGCCAGCAGTGAAATGGAGGTCTCTGGAAACACCATATATTTT
TRBJ2-5	TRBV12-5	many	-	CASGMGTVTLETQYF	TGTGCTAGTGGTATGGGGACGGTTACTCTCGAGACCCAGTACTTC
TRBJ2-5	TRBV6-1	few	-	CASTPRRGWETQYF	TGTGCCAGCACCCCTCGGCGGGGTTGGGAGACCCAGTACTTC
TRBJ2-7	TRBV7-2	many	-	CASSLPGPYEQYF	TGTGCCAGCAGCTTACCGGGACCCTACGAGCAGTACTTC
TRBJ2-3	TRBV6-5	-	-	CASSYSWGAGDTQYF	TGTGCCAGCAGTTACTCGTGGGGGGCCGGAGATACGCAGTATTTT
TRBJ2-5	TRBV10-3	many	-	CAISDTGSKETQYF	TGTGCCATCAGTGATACAGGCAGTAAAGAGACCCAGTACTTC
TRBJ2-5	TRBV12-3/TRBV12-4	many	-	CASSSSPRTQETQYF	TGTGCCAGCAGTTCATCCCCCAGGACTCAAGAGACCCAGTACTTC
TRBJ2-7	TRBV10-3	many	-	CAISERQDSYEQYF	TGTGCCATCAGTGAAAGACAGGACTCCTACGAGCAGTACTTC
TRBJ2-5	TRBV5-1	-	-	CASSLDVIGETQYF	TGCGCCAGCAGCTTGGACGTCATCGGGGAGACCCAGTACTTC
TRBJ2-2	TRBV6-5	-	-	CASSLSIGSPTGELFF	TGTGCCAGCAGTTTAAGTATTGGCAGTCCCACCGGGGAGCTGTTTTTT
TRBJ2-5	TRBV10-3	-	-	CASSPLLDGETQYF	TGTGCCAGCTCACCACTCCTAGACGGGGAGACCCAGTACTTC
TRBJ2-2	TRBV9	many	-	CASSVADFRGLFF	TGTGCCAGCAGCGTAGCGGACTTCAGGGGGCTGTTTTTT
TRBJ2-4	TRBV2	-	-	CASRANQMDIQYF	TGTGCCAGCAGGGCCAACCAAATGGACATTCAGTACTTC
TRBJ2-7	TRBV7-2	many	-	CASSEPNRAHEQYF	TGTGCCAGCAGCGAACCCAACAGGGCGCACGAGCAGTACTTC